This entry lists 32 T cell receptor beta chains sequenced from one sample in a study of T cells in Graves' hyperthyroidism and ophthalmopathy. Amplification yielded TCR beta CDR3 regions, with RNA transcripts as the source. RT-PCR in the first round (using the HTBI primer set) targeted the TCR CDR3. In TCRdb, the multiplex PCR reads were re-called with MiXCR into one record per CDR3 protein. The sample carries hundreds of thousands of distinct CDR3 sequences, over 35% recorded once. Sequencing used blood. These receptors originate from a young man with Graves' hyperthyroidism.

The chain links TRBV10-3 to TRBJ1-6, with a possible D match to TRBD1 (6 bases). With 3 bases removed from V and 13 bases from J, the gap between germline ends came to 16 bases. The CDR3 sequence is 14 residues long. Germline CDR1 is ENHRY and CDR2 is SYGVKD. CDR3 coding DNA: TGTGCCATCAGTGAAACAGGGTCCAATCAGCCCCTCCACTTT. It encodes CAISETGSNQPLHF.

This chain uses TRBV11-2 with TRBJ2-5; 8 bases match TRBD1. The CDR3 extends over 14 amino acids. Germline CDR1 SGHAT, CDR2 FQNNGV. J gave up 9 bases and V 5 bases, and 11 bases lay outside the gene matches. The CDR3 bases are TGTGCCAGCAGCCCAGACAGGGGACCTCAGCCCCAGTACTTC. Its translation is CASSPDRGPQPQYF. The complete variable domain, with remaining parts taken from reference TRBV11-2 and TRBJ2-5, reads EAGVAQSPRYKIIEKRQSVAFWCNPISGHATLYWYQQILGQGPKLLIQFQNNGVVDDSQLPKDRFSAERLKGVDSTLKIQPAKLEDSAVYLCASSPDRGPQPQYFGPGTRLLVL.

The chain links TRBV5-1 to TRBJ2-7; TRBD1 matches at 8 bases. The CDR3 spans 16 residues. Germline lookup yields CDR1 SGHRS and CDR2 YFSETQ. Trimming took 0 bases from V and 5 from J; bases not matched to a gene: 10. CDR3 amino acids: CASSLAPAGGIDEQYF. The CDR3 DNA reads TGCGCCAGCAGCTTGGCCCCCGCAGGGGGCATAGACGAGCAGTACTTC.

This clonotype appeared many times. A much bigger clone sits one base away, suggesting this may be a read error. V and J are TRBV29-1 and TRBJ1-1, with D perhaps matching TRBD1 (5 bases). V gave up 4 bases and J gave up 6 bases, with 6 bases separating them. The CDR3 covers 10 residues. The germline gives CDR1 SQVTM, CDR2 ANQGSEA. The CDR3 region is CSVGDSEAFF. The CDR3 DNA sequence: TGCAGCGTTGGGGACTCTGAAGCTTTCTTT.

This clonotype was recorded many times. The chain couples TRBV29-1 to TRBJ1-1, with TRBD1 matching 9 bases. Germline values: CDR1 SQVTM, CDR2 ANQGSEA. The CDR3 length is 12 residues. V shed 4 bases and J 11 bases; nucleotides not matched to a gene: 8. The CDR3 DNA reads TGCAGCGTTGCGGGGGGACAGGGTCGCGCTTTCTTT. Amino acid sequence: CSVAGGQGRAFF.

V gene TRBV6-1 combines with J gene TRBJ2-2; tentative D call: TRBD2 (6 bases). Germline CDR1 reads MNHNS; CDR2 reads SASEGT. The CDR3 covers 13 residues. Trimming removed 5 bases from V and 7 bases from J, with 11 bases in between. CDR3 sequence: CASSRAGGGELFF. The CDR3 DNA is TGTGCCAGCAGTAGGGCCGGGGGCGGGGAGCTGTTTTTT.

This clonotype was seen at least ten times. The rearrangement links TRBV14 to TRBJ1-1; no reliable D call. This CDR3 spans 14 amino acids. V was clipped by 3 bases and J by 8 bases, with 16 bases between them. Germline CDR1 SGHDN, CDR2 FVKESK. In DNA, the CDR3 is TGTGCCAGCAGCCACAGCCCCCCCCTCGGGGAAGCTTTCTTT. As protein: CASSHSPPLGEAFF.

Only a few counts were recorded for this clonotype. The J gene is TRBJ2-7, the V gene TRBV29-1, with D perhaps TRBD2 (5 bases). The DNA end is more similar to TRBJ2-1, so the J call may be wrong. CDR1 and CDR2 (germline): SQVTM, ANQGSEA. The CDR3 spans 14 residues. The DNA for the CDR3 is TGCAGCGCCGAGGAGGCAGTCGGGGAGAATGAGCAGTTCTTC. Its protein product is CSAEEAVGENEQFF.

There are a few counts of this clonotype. This chain links TRBV20-1 with TRBJ2-2; 7 bases line up with TRBD2. The CDR3 spans 14 residues. Trimming removed 0 bases from V and 7 bases from J; junction bases left unmatched: 5. Per the germline V gene, CDR1 is DFQATT and CDR2 is SNEGSKA (reference sequence). The CDR3 DNA is TGCAGTGCTAGAGACTGGACGGGAGGCGGGGAGCTGTTTTTT. Its protein is CSARDWTGGGELFF.

This clonotype has more than one count but fewer than ten. J is TRBJ2-2 and V is TRBV7-2, with 7 bases that match TRBD1. CDR3 length equals 15 residues. Germline CDR1 reads SGHTA; CDR2 reads FQGNSA. V lost 5 bases and J lost 4; bases outside the gene matches: 7. CDR3: CASSRRQGGTGELFF. CDR3 nucleotide sequence: TGTGCCAGCAGCCGCCGACAGGGCGGCACCGGGGAGCTGTTTTTT.

This clonotype showed up just once. A single base separates this from a much larger clone, so it may be a read error. This chain connects TRBV2 to TRBJ1-5, with a tentative D call TRBD1 (5 bases). The ends were cut back, 6 bases at V and 5 bases at J, with 17 bases in the middle. CDR3 length: 15 residues. CDR1 and CDR2 from the germline V gene are SNHLY and FYNNEI. The CDR3 coding sequence is TGTGCCAGCAGAGGACGGGGGTGGAGAGATCAGCCCCAGCATTTT. It specifies CASRGRGWRDQPQHF.

This chain uses TRBV7-9 with TRBJ2-6; D remains ambiguous. Germline loops: CDR1 SEHNR, CDR2 FQNEAQ (reference sequence). Trimming took off 2 bases at V and 3 bases at J, with 5 bases between the two ends. This CDR3 region has 14 residues. The CDR3 nucleotides read TGTGCCAGCAGCTTAACTGATGGGGCCAACGTCCTGACTTTC. It is translated as CASSLTDGANVLTF.

As regards this clonotype: One end of the junction varies from germline; a read error may be responsible. The chain has TRBV19 and TRBJ2-6; maybe TRBD1 (6 bases). This CDR3 has 13 residues. Germline V gene data show CDR1 as LNHDA and CDR2 as SQIVND (reference sequence). The CDR3 loop reads CASSWAGAYVLTF. CDR3 nucleotides: TGTGCCAGTAGTTGGGCAGGGGCCTACGTCCTGACTTTC.

V and J are TRBV5-5 and TRBJ2-7; D uncertain. Trimming left V 2 bases short and J 0 bases short, with 9 bases between. CDR1 and CDR2 from the germline V gene are SGHKS and YYEKEE (reference sequence). The CDR3 runs to 14 residues. CDR3 nucleotides: TGTGCCAGCAGCTTTCTGGGAAACTCCTACGAGCAGTACTTC. Its protein is CASSFLGNSYEQYF.

This rearrangement joins TRBV6-2 or TRBV6-3 to TRBJ2-7, with TRBD1 matching 9 bases. V gave up 0 bases and J gave up 5 bases; unmatched junction bases: 5. CDR3 length equals 15 residues. The germline V gene has CDR1 MNHEY and CDR2 SVGEGT. The chain's CDR3 is CASSYSGTGLDEQYF. As DNA, the CDR3 is TGTGCCAGCAGTTACTCAGGGACAGGGTTGGACGAGCAGTACTTC.

This clonotype was observed at least ten times. The chain uses TRBV15 and TRBJ2-2; a weak D match, TRBD2 (6 bases). The length of the CDR3 is 16 residues. Germline CDR1 and CDR2: LNHNV and YYDKDF (reference sequence). V was clipped by 1 base and J by 2 bases, with 11 bases between them. CDR3 residues: CATSRGSGANTGELFF. Written as DNA, the CDR3 is TGTGCCACCAGCAGAGGTAGCGGAGCTAACACCGGGGAGCTGTTTTTT.

There are a few counts of this clonotype. The chain carries TRBV15 and TRBJ2-7; a weak D match, TRBD2 (6 bases). The CDR3 has 16 amino acids. V was cut by 5 bases and J by 3 bases, with 20 bases left in between. Germline V gives CDR1 LNHNV, CDR2 YYDKDF (reference sequence). This chain's CDR3 is CATSPTVPAGHYEQYF. CDR3 coding DNA: TGTGCCACCAGCCCAACGGTGCCAGCGGGCCACTACGAGCAGTACTTC. Variable domain in full (rest from reference TRBV15 and TRBJ2-7): DAMVIQNPRYQVTQFGKPVTLSCSQTLNHNVMYWYQQKSSQAPKLLFHYYDKDFNNEADTPDNFQSRRPNTSFCFLDIRSPGLGDTAMYLCATSPTVPAGHYEQYFGPGTRLTVT.

A remark on this clonotype: Sequence at one end of the junction differs from germline and may be a read error. The V and J genes are TRBV5-1 and TRBJ2-7; 8 bases fit TRBD2. The germline gives CDR1 SGHRS, CDR2 YFSETQ. The CDR3 extends over 14 amino acids. For the CDR3, the DNA is TGCGCCAGCAGCCTCGGGACTAGGAACTACGAGCAGTGCTTC. Protein sequence: CASSLGTRNYEQCF.

The chain employs TRBV2 and TRBJ2-3; D is possibly TRBD1 (5 bases). The V gene lost 5 bases and the J gene lost 4 bases, with 19 bases spanning the gap. The V gene's germline CDR1 is SNHLY and CDR2 FYNNEI. The CDR3 is 16 amino acids. CDR3 loop: CASSSKMQGRADTQYF. CDR3 coding DNA: TGTGCCAGCAGTTCGAAGATGCAGGGTCGGGCAGATACGCAGTATTTT. The full variable domain, rest sourced from reference TRBV2 and TRBJ2-3, is EPEVTQTPSHQVTQMGQEVILRCVPISNHLYFYWYRQILGQKVEFLVSFYNNEISEKSEIFDDQFSVERPDGSNFTLKIRSTKLEDSAMYFCASSSKMQGRADTQYFGPGTRLTVL.

A note on this clonotype: One junction end does not reproduce the germline sequence, and a read error may be involved. The gene calls are TRBV6-5 and TRBJ1-6; TRBD1 agrees at 10 bases. The germline CDR1 and CDR2 sequences are MNHEY and SVGAGI. The CDR3 totals 14 residues. The CDR3 sequence: CAGRPGTGDSPLHF. CDR3 DNA sequence: TGTGCCGGCAGACCCGGGACAGGGGATTCACCCCTCCACTTT.

The V gene is TRBV15, the J gene TRBJ2-7; D tentatively reads TRBD1 or TRBD2 (6 bases each). Germline V gene sequence: CDR1 LNHNV, CDR2 YYDKDF (reference sequence). This CDR3 comprises 15 residues. Trimming pared 0 bases from V and 1 base from J, leaving 10 bases between. The CDR3 coding sequence is TGTGCCACCAGCAGAGATGTAGGGGGGTCCTACGAGCAGTACTTC. Protein sequence: CATSRDVGGSYEQYF.

This chain uses TRBV5-1 with TRBJ2-7; 7 bases align to TRBD1. The CDR3 spans 15 residues. Germline trimming cut 4 bases from V and 4 bases from J; bases unmatched to any gene: 11. CDR1 and CDR2 (germline): SGHRS, YFSETQ. CDR3 DNA: TGCGCCAGCAGCGGGCCTGGGACAGAAAGATACGAGCAGTACTTC. Its translation: CASSGPGTERYEQYF.

The chain recombines TRBV19 with TRBJ1-3; D is unresolved. The CDR3 contains 15 residues. Trimming removed 7 bases at V and 1 base at J, with 14 bases between. The germline CDR1 and CDR2 sequences are LNHDA and SQIVND (reference sequence). DNA for the CDR3: TGTGCCAGTAAGGGCACCCCCACGTCTGGAAACACCATATATTTT. It specifies CASKGTPTSGNTIYF.

In this sample, this clonotype turned up a few times. V gene TRBV10-2 combines with J gene TRBJ2-7; D is possibly TRBD1 or TRBD2 (6 bases each). Germline CDR1 WSHSY, CDR2 SAAADI. The CDR3 loop spans 14 amino acids. Trimming took off 8 bases at V and 0 bases at J, with 14 bases between the two ends. The CDR3 DNA follows: TGCGCCAGCGGGGACATAGCGGTCTCCTACGAGCAGTACTTC. It is translated as CASGDIAVSYEQYF.

The chain couples TRBV25-1 to TRBJ1-2; 9 bases are shared with TRBD1. The CDR3 totals 17 residues. Germline lookup yields CDR1 MGHDK and CDR2 SYGVNS. The J segment lost 0 bases and the V segment lost 3 bases, leaving 8 bases of the junction unmatched. CDR3 sequence: CASSDRTHRGPNYGYTF. The CDR3, as DNA: TGTGCCAGCAGTGACCGCACGCACAGGGGGCCTAACTATGGCTACACCTTC.

The chain couples TRBV19 to TRBJ1-4; no clear D. This CDR3 comprises 15 residues. CDR1 and CDR2 from the germline V gene are LNHDA and SQIVND (reference sequence). Trimming removed 3 bases at V and 2 bases at J, with 10 bases between. The CDR3 loop reads CASSIFGYTNEKLFF. DNA for the CDR3: TGTGCCAGTAGTATCTTCGGGTACACTAATGAAAAACTGTTTTTT.

This clonotype was observed many times. The chain combines TRBV7-9 with TRBJ2-5, with D maybe TRBD2 (6 bases). There are 12 residues in the CDR3. V gave up 8 bases and J gave up 5 bases, with 12 bases separating them. CDR1 and CDR2 (germline): SEHNR, FQNEAQ (reference sequence). The CDR3 spells CASLGEAETQYF. The DNA for the CDR3 is TGTGCCAGCTTGGGGGAGGCCGAGACCCAGTACTTC. Full variable domain (remainder filled in from reference TRBV7-9 and TRBJ2-5): DTGVSQNPRHKITKRGQNVTFRCDPISEHNRLYWYRQTLGQGPEFLTYFQNEAQLEKSRLLSDRFSAERPKGSFSTLEIQRTEQGDSAMYLCASLGEAETQYFGPGTRLLVL.

This clonotype was detected ten times or more. V and J are TRBV7-8 and TRBJ1-1; D unresolved. Trimming took 0 bases from V and 5 from J, leaving 7 bases between them. Germline lookup yields CDR1 SGHVS and CDR2 FQNEAQ. The CDR3 has 13 amino acids. In DNA form, the CDR3 reads TGTGCCAGCAGCTTAGCGGGCTATACTGAAGCTTTCTTT. Translated: CASSLAGYTEAFF.

This sequence joins TRBV14 and TRBJ2-7; the D is unclear. V was clipped by 0 bases and J by 2 bases, with 11 bases between them. There are 15 residues in the CDR3. CDR1 is SGHDN and CDR2 is FVKESK in the germline V gene. CDR3 region: CASSQEWLDPYEQYF. Written as DNA, the CDR3 is TGTGCCAGCAGCCAAGAGTGGCTAGATCCCTACGAGCAGTACTTC.

This clonotype was seen many times. The V gene is TRBV7-2, the J gene TRBJ2-2; 13 bases align to TRBD2. The CDR3 length is 17 residues. CDR1 SGHTA and CDR2 FQGNSA come from the germline V gene. Losses at the gene ends were 1 base for V and 6 bases for J; bases not matched to a gene: 5. CDR3 residues: CASSLGWTSGSPGELFF. The CDR3 coding sequence is TGTGCCAGCAGCTTAGGATGGACTAGCGGGAGCCCCGGGGAGCTGTTTTTT.

The chain is built from TRBV7-2 and TRBJ1-1; 10 bases match TRBD1. The CDR3 totals 17 residues. Losses at the gene ends were 4 bases for V and 7 bases for J; bases not matched to a gene: 15. CDR1 is SGHTA, CDR2 FQGNSA, per germline. The CDR3, as DNA: TGTGCCAGCAGCTCGGCACTTCCGGACAGGGGGACTTTTGAAGCTTTCTTT. Translation: CASSSALPDRGTFEAFF.

Worth noting for this clonotype: The junction and the germline gene differ at one end; a read error may be behind it. V is TRBV19 and J is TRBJ2-7; TRBD2 agrees at 7 bases. CDR1 and CDR2 from the germline V gene are LNHDA and SQIVND (reference sequence). This CDR3 is 14 amino acids long. In DNA, the CDR3 is TGTGCCAGTAGTTCTTGGGAGGGATCCGGGGAGCTGTACTTC. Translating gives CASSSWEGSGELYF.